Listed here are 15 T cell receptor beta chains from one sample, sequenced in a study of cytomegalovirus exposure and HLA in healthy donors. With 60 Vbeta and 13 Jbeta primers, the PCR was carried out. Profiled with immunoSEQ multiplex PCR; TCRdb holds only in-frame clones, not every one. Found here are roughly 200,000 clones, around 86% of them singletons; the top ten hold 1.3%. Input material: PBMCs. All receptors derive from a man aged 25 to 40 in good health and CMV-seronegative.

The V and J genes are TRBV6-5 and TRBJ1-5; D gene uncertain. The CDR3 runs to 15 residues. Germline CDR1 reads MNHEY; CDR2 reads SVGAGI. V was clipped by 4 bases and J by 7 bases, with 17 bases between them. The CDR3 sequence is CASSFTAGPQQPQHF. The CDR3 coding sequence is TGTGCCAGCAGTTTTACCGCGGGTCCCCAACAGCCCCAGCATTTT.

The V call is TRBV27, the J call TRBJ2-5, with 7 bases fitting TRBD1. V dropped 5 bases and J dropped 5; count of bases not matched to a gene: 14. The germline CDR1 and CDR2 sequences are MNHEY and SMNVEV (reference sequence). CDR3 size: 16 residues. CDR3 region: CASSHIPPQGKETQYF. The CDR3, as DNA: TGTGCCAGCAGTCACATACCCCCACAGGGGAAGGAGACCCAGTACTTC.

The chain couples TRBV30 to TRBJ1-1, with unresolved D. Trimming shortened V by 2 bases and J by 1 base, and 8 bases separated the two germline ends. Germline V gene sequence: CDR1 GTSNPN, CDR2 SVGIG (reference sequence). The CDR3 totals 13 residues. The CDR3: CAWSRQANTEAFF. DNA of the CDR3: TGTGCCTGGAGTCGGCAGGCGAACACTGAAGCTTTCTTT.

V usage is TRBV5-1 and J usage is TRBJ2-7; 10 bases are shared with TRBD2. Per germline, CDR1 SGHRS and CDR2 YFSETQ. This CDR3 is built from 13 residues. The junction had 6 bases not matched to a gene; V was cut back by 5 bases and J by 7 bases. The CDR3 sequence is CASRASGGLEQYF. The CDR3 nucleotides are TGCGCCAGCAGGGCTAGCGGGGGCTTGGAGCAGTACTTC.

The chain combines TRBV27 with TRBJ2-7, with 7 bases that match TRBD1. Losses at the gene ends were 5 bases for V and 0 bases for J; bases not matched to a gene: 7. The CDR3 spans 15 residues. Germline-derived CDR1 and CDR2 are MNHEY and SMNVEV (reference sequence). Here the CDR3 reads CASSVRGQNSYEQYF. In DNA, the CDR3 is TGTGCCAGCAGTGTACGGGGACAGAACTCCTACGAGCAGTACTTC.

This rearrangement joins TRBV7-8 to TRBJ1-5, with a possible D match to TRBD1 (5 bases). This CDR3 spans 15 amino acids. The V gene's germline CDR1 is SGHVS and CDR2 FQNEAQ. Trimming cost V 3 bases and J 4 bases, with 13 bases left between them. The chain's CDR3 is CASSFREGRNQPQHF. The CDR3 bases are TGTGCCAGCAGCTTCAGGGAGGGTAGGAATCAGCCCCAGCATTTT.

The J gene is TRBJ2-7, the V gene TRBV6-1, with 7 bases lining up with TRBD1. The V segment lost 4 bases and the J segment 2 bases; nucleotides outside the gene matches: 8. The CDR3 extends over 15 amino acids. Germline loops: CDR1 MNHNS, CDR2 SASEGT. The CDR3 is CASSVTGEGTYEQYF. The CDR3 DNA reads TGTGCCAGCAGTGTTACAGGGGAAGGAACCTACGAGCAGTACTTC.

The chain recombines TRBV7-9 with TRBJ2-1; 9 nucleotides agree with TRBD2. V shed 3 bases, J shed 6 bases, and the junction held 9 bases outside the gene matches. This CDR3 is built from 16 residues. Looked up from germline, CDR1 is SEHNR and CDR2 is FQNEAQ (reference sequence). CDR3 nucleotide sequence: TGTGCCAGCAGCTTGAGTGGCGGGGGGGCAGGCAATGAGCAGTTCTTC. Residues: CASSLSGGGAGNEQFF.

The J gene is TRBJ1-5, the V gene TRBV5-4; TRBD1 aligns across 8 bases. Looked up from germline, CDR1 is SGHNT and CDR2 is YYREEE (reference sequence). The V segment lost 4 bases and the J segment 1 base; nucleotides outside the gene matches: 4. The CDR3 runs to 15 residues. The CDR3, as DNA: TGTGCCAGCAGCACGGACAGGGCGAGCAATCAGCCCCAGCATTTT. It encodes CASSTDRASNQPQHF.

CDR3 nucleotides: TGTGCCAGCAGTGTGCCGGGACTTCAAGAGACCCAGTACTTC. It specifies CASSVPGLQETQYF. The gene calls are TRBV2 and TRBJ2-5; the D gene is possibly TRBD2 (6 bases). Trimming took off 4 bases at V and 2 bases at J, with 11 bases between the two ends. CDR1 is SNHLY and CDR2 is FYNNEI in the germline V gene. The CDR3 has 14 residues.

The CDR3 nucleotides read TGTGCCAGCAGCAGGGACACAAATCAGCCCCAGCATTTT. Translated, it gives CASSRDTNQPQHF. The genes are TRBV6-5 and TRBJ1-5; D is possibly TRBD1 (6 bases). The germline V and J ends were trimmed by 6 bases and 4 bases, with 10 bases remaining between them. Per germline, CDR1 MNHEY and CDR2 SVGAGI. The CDR3 extends over 13 amino acids.

This chain joins TRBV12-5 and TRBJ2-1; 7 bases map to TRBD2. The CDR3 is 13 residues long. Per the germline V gene, CDR1 is LGHNT and CDR2 is FRNRAP. The V and J ends lost 7 bases and 6 bases, in that order; junction bases with no gene match: 6. The CDR3 loop reads CASAFGTINEQFF. CDR3 in DNA: TGTGCTAGTGCTTTCGGGACTATCAATGAGCAGTTCTTC.

The chain joins TRBV4-3 to TRBJ2-5; the D gene is possibly TRBD2 (5 bases). Trimming left V 0 bases short and J 5 bases short, with 10 bases between. There are 14 residues in the CDR3. In germline, CDR1 is LGHNA, CDR2 YSLEER. The CDR3 region has the DNA TGCGCCAGCAGCCAAGAATCCGGGGTCGAGACCCAGTACTTC. Protein sequence: CASSQESGVETQYF.

This chain links TRBV5-1 with TRBJ1-2, with a tentative D call TRBD1 (6 bases). V was pared by 1 base and J by 8 bases, with 18 bases between. Germline CDR1 reads SGHRS; CDR2 reads YFSETQ. CDR3 length equals 15 residues. This CDR3 is CASSLWGAGANGYTF. The CDR3 DNA sequence: TGCGCCAGCAGCTTGTGGGGTGCAGGGGCTAACGGCTACACCTTC.

As regards this clone: Compared with germline, one end of the junction differs, possibly owing to a read error. The rearrangement links TRBV7-9 to TRBJ1-5; TRBD1 matches at 7 bases. Germline V CDR1 and CDR2: SEHNR, FQNEAQ (reference sequence). The CDR3 is made up of 17 amino acids. CDR3 coding DNA: TGTTCCAGCAGCTTAGATACAACAGGGGCGCCTTATCAGCCCCAGCATTTT. It yields the protein CSSSLDTTGAPYQPQHF.